The present T cell receptor delta chain was sequenced within a study of delta chains in infants with herpesvirus infections. In the study overall: The search targeted a public fetal Vdelta1/Vgamma8 clonotype after postnatal CMV infection. Study-level findings and limits: Public-clonotype frequency seemingly fell with older age at infection. The public clonotype appeared only at the first post-infection time point and was absent in uninfected infants.

Turning to this clone: Its antigen is unknown. Given a much more abundant clone one base away, this may be a read error.

TCR cDNA was made from PBMC RNA with gamma- and delta-chain-specific primers. TCRdb made new clone calls on the RT-PCR reads using CATT. The sample yields about 1,500 delta-chain clones, roughly 30% seen once. With 1 base clipped from V and 1 base from J, the junction kept 10 bases outside the gene matches. Germline V gene lookup returns CDR1 TSESDYY and CDR2 QEAYKQQN. This CDR3 has 19 amino acids. The chain has TRAV38-2/DV8 and TRDJ1; 13 bases map to TRDD3. The specimen comprised peripheral blood, sampled at time point 1 of longitudinal follow-up. This TCR was recovered from a human donor who was a Ugandan infant, either HIV-exposed or HIV-unexposed (not recorded which). DNA of the CDR3: TGTGCTTATAGGAGCCCCCGTACTGGGGGATACGAGGTCACCGATAAACTCATCTTT. Its protein product is CAYRSPRTGGYEVTDKLIF.